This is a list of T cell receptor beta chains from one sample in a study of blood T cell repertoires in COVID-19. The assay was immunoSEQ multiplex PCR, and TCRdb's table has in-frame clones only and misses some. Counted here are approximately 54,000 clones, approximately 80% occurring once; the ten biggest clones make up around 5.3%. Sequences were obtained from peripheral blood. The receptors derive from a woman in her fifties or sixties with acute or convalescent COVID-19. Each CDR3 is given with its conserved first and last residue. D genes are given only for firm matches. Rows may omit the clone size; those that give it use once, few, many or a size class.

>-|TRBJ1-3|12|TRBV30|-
CAWSRIGNTIYF
TGTGCCTGGAGCCGTATTGGAAACACCATATATTTT
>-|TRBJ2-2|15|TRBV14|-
CASSPLQGNTGELFF
TGTGCCAGCAGCCCCCTACAGGGGAACACCGGGGAGCTGTTTTTT
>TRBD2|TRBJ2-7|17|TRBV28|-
CASKGTVGGGASYEQYF
TGTGCCAGCAAAGGAACCGTGGGCGGGGGGGCCTCCTACGAGCAGTACTTC
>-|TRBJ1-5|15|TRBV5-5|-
CASSLTGLHNQPQHF
TGTGCCAGCAGCTTGACAGGACTACACAATCAGCCCCAGCATTTT
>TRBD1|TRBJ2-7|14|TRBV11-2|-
CASSLVDRGYEQYF
TGTGCCAGCAGCTTAGTGGACAGGGGTTACGAGCAGTACTTC
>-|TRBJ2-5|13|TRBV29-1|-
CSVEDRAAETQYF
TGCAGCGTTGAAGATCGTGCAGCGGAGACCCAGTACTTC
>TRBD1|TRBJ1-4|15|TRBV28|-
CASIEGGTGNEKLFF
TGTGCCAGCATCGAAGGCGGGACAGGGAATGAAAAACTGTTTTTT
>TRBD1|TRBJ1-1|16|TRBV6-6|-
CASSRSRDRGRTEAFF
TGTGCCAGCAGCCGATCCCGGGACAGGGGCAGGACTGAAGCTTTCTTT
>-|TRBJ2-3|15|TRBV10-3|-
CAISRGGSGTDTQYF
TGTGCCATCAGCCGAGGGGGTAGCGGCACAGATACGCAGTATTTT
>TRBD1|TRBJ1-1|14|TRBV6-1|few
CASSTTGTNTEAFF
TGTGCCAGCAGTACGACAGGGACGAACACTGAAGCTTTCTTT
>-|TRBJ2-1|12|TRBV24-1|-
CATSDAYNEQFF
TGTGCCACCAGTGATGCGTACAATGAGCAGTTCTTC
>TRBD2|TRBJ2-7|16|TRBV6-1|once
CASSEFVSGRSYEQYF
TGTGCCAGCAGTGAATTCGTTAGCGGGCGATCCTACGAGCAGTACTTC
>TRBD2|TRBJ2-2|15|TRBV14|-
CASSQLAGNTGELFF
TGTGCCAGCAGCCAGCTAGCGGGTAACACCGGGGAGCTGTTTTTT
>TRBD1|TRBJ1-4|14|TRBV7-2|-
CASRRDSGNEKLFF
TGTGCCAGCAGAAGGGACAGTGGGAATGAAAAACTGTTTTTT
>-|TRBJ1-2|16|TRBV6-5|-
CASSLWGGAFSAGYTF
TGTGCCAGCAGTTTGTGGGGGGGGGCCTTTAGCGCTGGCTACACCTTC
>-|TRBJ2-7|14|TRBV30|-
CAWSIGQGPYEQYF
TGTGCCTGGAGTATTGGCCAGGGCCCCTACGAGCAGTACTTC
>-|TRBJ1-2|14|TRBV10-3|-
CAISEKGQGAGYTF
TGTGCCATCAGTGAGAAAGGGCAGGGTGCAGGCTACACCTTC
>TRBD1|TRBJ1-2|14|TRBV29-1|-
CSVEDWRQGYGYTF
TGCAGCGTTGAAGATTGGAGACAGGGCTATGGCTACACCTTC